The 14 T cell receptor beta chains below come from one sample, sequenced in a study of blood T cell repertoires in COVID-19. Some clones are missing from TCRdb's copy, which holds only in-frame ones; the method was immunoSEQ multiplex PCR. The table shows more than 200,000 clones, with 81% occurring only once. The sequenced sample was peripheral blood. These receptors were obtained from a woman of 80 years or more with acute or convalescent COVID-19.

This clone occurred a few times. V usage is TRBV5-1 and J usage is TRBJ1-2; D remains ambiguous. CDR3 length: 13 amino acids. Per germline, CDR1 SGHRS and CDR2 YFSETQ. Between the trimmed V and J ends, which lost 3 bases and 4 bases, there was a span of 10 bases. CDR3 sequence (DNA): TGCGCCAGCAGCTCTTCGTCCGGCTATGGCTACACCTTC. Residues: CASSSSSGYGYTF.

The V and J genes are TRBV24-1 and TRBJ2-7, with 9 bases matching TRBD2. The CDR3 has 15 amino acids. CDR1 and CDR2 (germline): KGHDR, SFDVKD. V dropped 6 bases and J dropped 3; count of bases not matched to a gene: 8. The CDR3 DNA reads TGTGCCACCAGTACCCTGCTAGCGGGACGCTACGAGCAGTACTTC. Encoded protein: CATSTLLAGRYEQYF.

The chain links TRBV19 to TRBJ2-7; the D is unclear. With 3 bases removed from V and 2 bases from J, the gap between germline ends came to 14 bases. The CDR3 is made up of 15 amino acids. Per germline, CDR1 LNHDA and CDR2 SQIVND (reference sequence). DNA for the CDR3: TGTGCCAGTAGTATTATCGTCAGGCTACCCTACGAGCAGTACTTC. This encodes CASSIIVRLPYEQYF.

This clone was seen a few times. J is TRBJ1-1 and V is TRBV7-6; D perhaps matches TRBD1 (6 bases). There are 14 residues in the CDR3. The germline CDR1 and CDR2 sequences are SGHVS and FNYEAQ. V was pared by 1 base and J by 4 bases, with 10 bases between. Written as DNA, the CDR3 is TGTGCCAGCAGCTTAGGGGGAGGGGGCACTGAAGCTTTCTTT. It translates to CASSLGGGGTEAFF.

The chain is built from TRBV5-1 and TRBJ1-4, with a possible D match to TRBD1 (5 bases). The CDR3 loop spans 13 amino acids. The germline V gene has CDR1 SGHRS and CDR2 YFSETQ. V dropped 5 bases and J dropped 4 bases, with 9 bases sitting between them. This CDR3 reads CASSAGFNEKLFF. The CDR3, as DNA: TGCGCCAGCAGTGCAGGGTTTAATGAAAAACTGTTTTTT.

V usage is TRBV3-1 (or the pseudogene TRBV3-2) and J usage is TRBJ2-5; the match to TRBD1 covers 8 bases. The V gene's germline CDR1 is LGHDT and CDR2 YNNKEL (reference sequence). Unmatched junction bases numbered 12, after V lost 4 bases and J lost 5 bases. The CDR3 contains 16 residues. The CDR3 here is CASSPQSGQGSETQYF. For the CDR3, the DNA is TGTGCCAGCAGCCCCCAATCTGGACAGGGTTCGGAGACCCAGTACTTC.

CDR3 in DNA: TGTGCCAGCAGCTTGGAAGTGAGGACAGGAGAAGCTTTCTTT. Translating gives CASSLEVRTGEAFF. The chain is built from TRBV5-8 and TRBJ1-1; 7 bases fit TRBD1. V lost 0 bases, J lost 8 bases, and 7 bases stayed unmatched. CDR1 is SGHTS, CDR2 YDEGEE, per germline. CDR3 length equals 14 residues.

This clone showed up many times. V is TRBV27 and J is TRBJ2-5; weak D call: TRBD2 (5 bases). This CDR3 comprises 15 residues. The V end lost 6 bases, the J end lost 1 base, and 15 bases lay between the germline ends. Germline CDR1 reads MNHEY; CDR2 reads SMNVEV (reference sequence). The CDR3 is CASSRGRPSQETQYF. Written as DNA, the CDR3 is TGTGCCAGCAGCCGGGGTAGACCCTCCCAAGAGACCCAGTACTTC.

The rearrangement uses TRBV29-1 and TRBJ1-1; D ambiguous. The germline V gene encodes CDR1 SQVTM and CDR2 ANQGSEA. Trimming took off 5 bases at V and 1 base at J, with 14 bases between the two ends. CDR3 length equals 14 residues. CDR3 sequence reads: CSVRPGPGNTEAFF. The CDR3 DNA reads as TGCAGCGTTAGGCCCGGCCCGGGGAACACTGAAGCTTTCTTT.

This chain uses TRBV15 with TRBJ1-1; D is uncertain. Germline lookup yields CDR1 LNHNV and CDR2 YYDKDF (reference sequence). The CDR3 is 12 residues long. Deletions cut 0 bases from V and 11 bases from J, with 10 bases between. CDR3 nucleotides: TGTGCCACCAGCAGAGATTTTGTTGAGGCTTTCTTT. This sequence encodes CATSRDFVEAFF.

The chain is built from TRBV7-2 and TRBJ1-4, with 7 bases aligning to TRBD1. This CDR3 region has 16 residues. Germline values: CDR1 SGHTA, CDR2 FQGNSA. With 5 bases clipped from V and 12 bases from J, the junction kept 18 bases outside the gene matches. In DNA form, the CDR3 reads TGTGCCAGCAGCCCAACTTGGGACAGCCTTCTTTCCGAACTGTTTTTT. It specifies CASSPTWDSLLSELFF.

The J gene is TRBJ2-1, the V gene TRBV11-2, with D maybe TRBD1 (5 bases). The CDR3 sequence is 16 residues long. Germline CDR1 reads SGHAT; CDR2 reads FQNNGV. V was cut by 1 base and J by 0 bases, with 10 bases left in between. CDR3 region: CASSLGTGVSYNEQFF. The CDR3 coding sequence is TGTGCCAGCAGCTTAGGCACAGGAGTCTCCTACAATGAGCAGTTCTTC. Combining the CDR3 with reference TRBV11-2 and TRBJ2-1 gives the whole variable domain EAGVAQSPRYKIIEKRQSVAFWCNPISGHATLYWYQQILGQGPKLLIQFQNNGVVDDSQLPKDRFSAERLKGVDSTLKIQPAKLEDSAVYLCASSLGTGVSYNEQFFGPGTRLTVL.

The chain joins TRBV6-4 to TRBJ1-2; TRBD1 aligns across 9 bases. CDR3 length: 12 residues. Germline V gene lookup returns CDR1 MRHNA and CDR2 SNTAGT. V was pared by 6 bases and J by 6 bases, with 2 bases of the junction left unmatched. Here the CDR3 DNA reads TGTGCCAGCAGCGGGACAGGGAATGGCTACACCTTC. This translates into CASSGTGNGYTF.

The chain combines TRBV5-1 with TRBJ1-5, with D unresolved. The CDR3 has 13 residues. V shed 5 bases and J shed 2 bases, with 8 bases lying between them. Germline V gene data show CDR1 as SGHRS and CDR2 as YFSETQ. The CDR3 loop is CASSATGNQPQHF. CDR3 in DNA: TGCGCCAGCAGTGCCACAGGCAATCAGCCCCAGCATTTT.